This record covers a single TCR beta chain. Its antigen is unknown. The data belong to a study of cytomegalovirus exposure and HLA in healthy donors. Overall study results and limits: A prior analysis recorded that most TCR beta V segments were productive about 87% or about 30% of the time. Common viral pathogens seemed, in a later analysis, to connect with several of the most significant clusters. Later on, analysis showed that most CMV-associated TCR beta chains appeared to be HLA-restricted.

Germline CDR1 and CDR2: LNHNV and YYDKDF (reference sequence). This CDR3 comprises 17 residues. Trimming took 0 bases from V and 1 from J; bases not matched to a gene: 7. Use of 60 Vbeta and 13 Jbeta primers characterized the PCR. Some clones are missing from TCRdb's copy, which holds only in-frame ones; the method was immunoSEQ multiplex PCR. The table for this sample gives tens of thousands of clones. This chain uses TRBV15 with TRBJ2-3; 7 bases are shared with TRBD2. What was sequenced was PBMCs. The sequence derives from a female donor in good health and CMV-seronegative. The CDR3 region has the DNA TGTGCCACCAGCAGAGATCTTGTTCGGGGGGGCACAGATACGCAGTATTTT. Translated: CATSRDLVRGGTDTQYF.